Each of the 21 T cell receptor beta chains below was sequenced from the same sample in a study of blood T cell repertoires in COVID-19 (dated by TCRdb to 2019 to 2021). The protocol used for the library was the immunoSEQ multiplex PCR assay. TCRdb retrieved this table from immuneACCESS and kept in-frame rearrangements only. Not all clones are present; in checked studies, unresolved V genes account for under half, and no reason is known for the remainder. Across this sample there are some 190,000 clones, with approximately 86% seen only once. 6.9% of the sample goes to the ten largest clones. The sequencing input was peripheral blood. These receptors were taken from an elderly man with COVID-19, enrolled during active disease.

The V and J genes are TRBV29-1 and TRBJ2-1; tentatively, D is TRBD2 (6 bases). This CDR3 has 13 amino acids. Per germline, CDR1 SQVTM and CDR2 ANQGSEA. V lost 3 bases, J lost 9 bases, and 15 bases lay in between. The CDR3 DNA follows: TGCAGCGTTGAGGCTACTAGCTACGGTGAGCAGTTCTTC. Protein product: CSVEATSYGEQFF.

The chain recombines TRBV18 with TRBJ2-5, with unresolved D. Trimming took off 3 bases at V and 4 bases at J, with 12 bases between the two ends. The V gene's germline CDR1 is KGHSH and CDR2 LQKENI. The CDR3 covers 14 residues. CDR3 in DNA: TGTGCCAGCTCACCTTACTTCGGCGGAGAGACCCAGTACTTC. This translates into CASSPYFGGETQYF. Looking up the rest from reference TRBV18 and TRBJ2-5 gives the full variable domain: NAGVMQNPRHLVRRRGQEARLRCSPMKGHSHVYWYRQLPEEGLKFMVYLQKENIIDESGMPKERFSAEFPKEGPSILRIQQVVRGDSAAYFCASSPYFGGETQYFGPGTRLLVL.

In nucleotides, the CDR3 is TGTGCCAGCACTAGCACAGATACGCAGTATTTT. As protein: CASTSTDTQYF. The chain recombines TRBV6-5 with TRBJ2-3; D unclear. From germline, CDR1 is MNHEY and CDR2 SVGAGI. The CDR3 sequence is 11 residues long. The germline V and J ends were trimmed by 7 bases and 0 bases, with 2 bases remaining between them.

The chain links TRBV5-6 to TRBJ1-1, with D possibly matching TRBD1 (5 bases). Per the germline V gene, CDR1 is SGHDT and CDR2 is YYEEEE. This CDR3 is 15 amino acids long. The ends were cut back, 4 bases at V and 4 bases at J, with 17 bases in the middle. CDR3 coding DNA: TGTGCCAGCAGCCCAATTGACAGCTCGGGCACTGAAGCTTTCTTT. Protein product: CASSPIDSSGTEAFF.

V usage is TRBV7-8 and J usage is TRBJ1-1; D unclear. The V end was cut by 1 base, the J end by 5 bases, with 11 bases between. CDR1 and CDR2 (germline): SGHVS, FQNEAQ. The CDR3 extends over 14 amino acids. The CDR3 reads CASSLGQARTEAFF. In DNA form, the CDR3 reads TGTGCCAGCAGCTTAGGTCAGGCAAGGACTGAAGCTTTCTTT.

The rearrangement uses TRBV2 and TRBJ2-1; 12 nucleotides agree with TRBD2. Unmatched junction bases numbered 0, after V lost 3 bases and J lost 3 bases. Germline V CDR1 and CDR2: SNHLY, FYNNEI. CDR3 size: 15 residues. The CDR3 coding sequence is TGTGCCAGCAGTGAGGGACTAGCGGGCTACAATGAGCAGTTCTTC. It is translated as CASSEGLAGYNEQFF. Complete variable domain (other parts from reference TRBV2 and TRBJ2-1): EPEVTQTPSHQVTQMGQEVILRCVPISNHLYFYWYRQILGQKVEFLVSFYNNEISEKSEIFDDQFSVERPDGSNFTLKIRSTKLEDSAMYFCASSEGLAGYNEQFFGPGTRLTVL.

The chain recombines TRBV7-8 with TRBJ1-5; 9 bases are shared with TRBD1. The V and J ends lost 5 bases and 6 bases, in that order; junction bases with no gene match: 2. This CDR3 contains 13 residues. CDR1 is SGHVS and CDR2 is FQNEAQ in the germline V gene. The CDR3 bases are TGTGCCAGCAGCGGGGACAGGGCTCAGCCCCAGCATTTT. Amino acid sequence: CASSGDRAQPQHF.

A remark on this clone: Its ends do not fully match the called genes, so a read error is possible. The V call is TRBV5-1, the J call TRBJ2-7; 9 bases are shared with TRBD1. Germline lookup yields CDR1 SGHRS and CDR2 YFSETQ. The CDR3 loop spans 14 amino acids. The CDR3 nucleotides read TGCGCCAGCAGCTTGGGACAGGGGGTTAGCGGCGACGCTTTC. This gives the protein CASSLGQGVSGDAF. The whole variable domain, remainder taken from reference TRBV5-1 and TRBJ2-7, is KAGVTQTPRYLIKTRGQQVTLSCSPISGHRSVSWYQQTPGQGLQFLFEYFSETQRNKGNFPGRFSGRQFSNSRSEMNVSTLELGDSALYLCASSLGQGVSGDAFGPGTRLTVT.

This chain links TRBV7-9 with TRBJ1-5, with TRBD1 identical over 9 bases. Germline values: CDR1 SEHNR, CDR2 FQNEAQ (reference sequence). This CDR3 is built from 15 residues. Trimming at V came to 3 bases and at J to 3 bases, leaving 3 bases not matched to a gene. CDR3 loop: CASSLGTGINQPQHF. The CDR3 nucleotides read TGTGCCAGCAGCTTGGGGACAGGGATCAATCAGCCCCAGCATTTT.

The genes are TRBV11-2 and TRBJ1-4, with D unclear. Germline V lookup: CDR1 SGHAT, CDR2 FQNNGV. The CDR3 covers 18 residues. V was shortened by 2 bases and J by 7 bases, with 23 bases between the two germline ends. The CDR3 is CASSLKGQTLTGGEKLFF. The CDR3 DNA follows: TGTGCCAGCAGCTTAAAGGGCCAGACCTTGACGGGAGGTGAAAAACTGTTTTTT.

The rearrangement joins TRBV5-1 to TRBJ1-1; D uncertain. The germline CDR1 and CDR2 sequences are SGHRS and YFSETQ. The CDR3 is made up of 15 amino acids. Trimming left V 0 bases short and J 1 base short, with 10 bases between. The CDR3 DNA is TGCGCCAGCAGCTTGGGCTACCCATCGAACACTGAAGCTTTCTTT. Translating gives CASSLGYPSNTEAFF.

CDR3 DNA sequence: TGTGCCAGCAGCTTTACCGGGACATCTGGGACCCAGTACTTC. Amino acids: CASSFTGTSGTQYF. The chain uses TRBV7-2 and TRBJ2-5; D is perhaps TRBD1 (6 bases). The germline V gene has CDR1 SGHTA and CDR2 FQGNSA. This CDR3 is 14 amino acids long. With 3 bases removed from V and 7 bases from J, the gap between germline ends came to 15 bases.

This chain connects TRBV2 to TRBJ1-1; tentative D call: TRBD1 (5 bases). The CDR3 length is 14 residues. Germline values: CDR1 SNHLY, CDR2 FYNNEI. V shed 6 bases and J shed 0 bases, with 11 bases lying between them. As DNA, the CDR3 is TGTGCCAGCAGCAACCAGGGCCTGAACACTGAAGCTTTCTTT. This encodes CASSNQGLNTEAFF.

The gene calls are TRBV4-2 and TRBJ1-2; the D is unclear. The V gene lost 1 base and the J gene lost 3 bases, with 9 bases spanning the gap. The CDR3 contains 14 residues. Germline V gene data show CDR1 as LGHNA and CDR2 as YNFKEQ. CDR3 sequence: CASSQVEGDYGYTF. The CDR3 DNA follows: TGTGCCAGCAGCCAAGTCGAAGGAGACTATGGCTACACCTTC.

DNA for the CDR3: TGTGCCAGCAAGAGGAGCACAGATACGCAGTATTTT. Encoded protein: CASKRSTDTQYF. The gene calls are TRBV6-5 and TRBJ2-3; D not certain. The CDR3 is 12 residues long. The germline gives CDR1 MNHEY, CDR2 SVGAGI. V was trimmed by 7 bases and J by 0 bases, leaving 5 bases between them.

V gene TRBV5-6 combines with J gene TRBJ2-1; no reliable D call. The CDR3 is 13 amino acids. Germline CDR1 reads SGHDT; CDR2 reads YYEEEE. V was clipped by 2 bases and J by 2 bases, with 5 bases between them. The CDR3 loop is CASSLQPYNEQFF. Written as DNA, the CDR3 is TGTGCCAGCAGCTTACAACCCTACAATGAGCAGTTCTTC.

The chain uses TRBV2 and TRBJ2-7; 10 nucleotides align to TRBD1. The length of the CDR3 is 13 residues. The germline gives CDR1 SNHLY, CDR2 FYNNEI. V lost 6 bases, J lost 6 bases, and 5 bases stayed unmatched. CDR3 DNA sequence: TGTGCCAGCAGGCGGGACAGGGGATCCGAGCAGTACTTC. Its translation: CASRRDRGSEQYF. Full variable domain (remainder filled in from reference TRBV2 and TRBJ2-7): EPEVTQTPSHQVTQMGQEVILRCVPISNHLYFYWYRQILGQKVEFLVSFYNNEISEKSEIFDDQFSVERPDGSNFTLKIRSTKLEDSAMYFCASRRDRGSEQYFGPGTRLTVT.

The genes are TRBV2 and TRBJ2-7; D might be TRBD1 (5 bases). Trimming stripped 0 bases from V and 3 bases from J, with 9 bases between. The CDR3 totals 14 residues. Germline CDR1 reads SNHLY; CDR2 reads FYNNEI. The CDR3 DNA sequence: TGTGCCAGCAGTGAAGCGCTTAGGGGCTACGAGCAGTACTTC. It encodes CASSEALRGYEQYF.

The chain joins TRBV2 to TRBJ1-1; 7 nucleotides agree with TRBD1. J was trimmed by 3 bases and V by 7 bases; bases with no gene match: 8. The CDR3 totals 14 residues. Germline V gives CDR1 SNHLY, CDR2 FYNNEI. CDR3 loop: CASTLEGAHTEAFF. The CDR3 nucleotides are TGTGCCAGCACCCTCGAGGGGGCGCACACTGAAGCTTTCTTT.

This chain joins TRBV7-2 and TRBJ1-6; 10 bases map to TRBD1. Germline loops: CDR1 SGHTA, CDR2 FQGNSA. V shed 1 base and J 8 bases; nucleotides not matched to a gene: 2. The CDR3 has 15 residues. The CDR3 sequence: CASSLGTGGHSPLHF. CDR3 in DNA: TGTGCCAGCAGCTTAGGGACAGGGGGACATTCACCCCTCCACTTT.

This clone has just one count. The J gene is TRBJ2-1, the V gene TRBV5-3, with 11 bases that match TRBD2. TRBV5-3 is designated an ORF whose function remains uncertain. J was trimmed by 6 bases and V by 0 bases; bases with no gene match: 11. The CDR3 covers 18 residues. CDR3 nucleotide sequence: TGTGCCAGAAGCTTGGCCTGGGTAGCGGGGGGGCAAATCAATGAGCAGTTCTTC. Amino acids: CARSLAWVAGGQINEQFF.